These T cell receptor beta chains were read from a single sample in a study of T-cell memory formation after mild COVID-19. TCRdb independently ran MiXCR on the 5' RACE reads; one entry per CDR3 protein. This sample carries around 310,000 distinct CDR3 sequences, approximately 16% of them seen once, and the ten largest clones take about 20%. Sequenced sample: PBMCs or a T cell subset sorted from them (not recorded which). These receptors all come from a man younger than 35 who had mild COVID-19 (a few samples of this study predate the infection). Cell type and time point are not known. The CDR3 runs from the conserved cysteine through the conserved F or W. Fields, in order: clone size, V gene, J gene, D gene, CDR3 protein, CDR3 DNA. The D gene is left open where the match is weak. The size of a clone is reported for some rows only, either as once, few or many, or as a class for expanded clones.

>.|TRBV24-1|TRBJ2-3|.
CATSDSGTSTDTQYF
TGTGCCACCAGTGATTCCGGGACTTCAACAGATACGCAGTATTTT
>.|TRBV7-3|TRBJ1-1|.
CASSLNTAFMNTEAFF
TGTGCCAGCAGCTTAAATACAGCCTTCATGAACACTGAAGCTTTCTTT
>.|TRBV29-1|TRBJ2-6|.
CSVGGSSGANVLTF
TGCAGCGTTGGGGGTAGCTCTGGGGCCAACGTCCTGACTTTC
>few|TRBV6-5|TRBJ2-1|.
CASSYGVVSSYNEQFF
TGTGCCAGCAGTTATGGGGTCGTTAGCTCCTACAATGAGCAGTTCTTC
>.|TRBV4-3|TRBJ2-6|.
CASSQVPGANVLTF
TGCGCCAGCAGCCAAGTTCCAGGAGCCAACGTCCTGACTTTC
>.|TRBV20-1|TRBJ1-5|.
CSAAPDSNQPQHF
TGCAGTGCTGCCCCCGACTCCAATCAGCCCCAGCATTTT
>many|TRBV12-3/TRBV12-4|TRBJ2-5|.
CASRGGAAGETQYF
TGTGCCTCCCGGGGCGGGGCTGCAGGGGAGACCCAGTACTTC
>.|TRBV5-6|TRBJ1-4|.
CASSLLRDPSEKLFF
TGTGCCAGCAGCTTACTGAGGGATCCGTCTGAAAAACTGTTTTTT
>.|TRBV27|TRBJ1-6|.
CASSQTYSPLHF
TGTGCCAGCAGCCAAACCTATTCACCCCTCCACTTT
>few|TRBV14|TRBJ2-2|.
CASSLQAQGFGELFF
TGTGCCAGCAGCCTTCAAGCACAGGGATTCGGGGAGCTGTTTTTT
>few|TRBV12-3/TRBV12-4|TRBJ1-6|TRBD1
CASRTGGYNSPLHF
TGTGCCAGCAGAACAGGGGGCTATAATTCACCCCTCCACTTT
>.|TRBV6-1|TRBJ1-6|.
CASSEAGRNNSPLHF
TGTGCCAGCAGTGAAGCTGGCCGGAATAATTCACCCCTCCACTTT
>few|TRBV28|TRBJ1-5|.
CASSFTGLGSNQPQHF
TGTGCCAGCAGTTTTACAGGGTTGGGAAGCAATCAGCCCCAGCATTTT
>.|TRBV7-2|TRBJ2-3|.
CASSLAPRVTDTQYF
TGTGCCAGCAGCTTAGCTCCTAGGGTCACAGATACGCAGTATTTT
>few|TRBV4-2|TRBJ2-4|TRBD1
CASSQETGTNIQYF
TGTGCCAGCAGCCAAGAGACAGGGACAAACATTCAGTACTTC
>.|TRBV28|TRBJ1-5|.
CASSLSGYQPQHF
TGTGCCAGCAGTTTATCAGGGTATCAGCCCCAGCATTTT
>few|TRBV19|TRBJ1-5|.
CASSIRNNQPQHF
TGTGCCAGTAGTATCCGGAATAATCAGCCCCAGCATTTT
>few|TRBV5-1|TRBJ1-1|TRBD1
CASSLQGSEAFF
TGCGCCAGCAGCTTACAGGGGTCCGAAGCTTTCTTT
>.|TRBV9|TRBJ1-6|.
CASSVGGDTGGNSPLHF
TGTGCCAGCAGCGTAGGGGGGGACACTGGCGGGAATTCACCCCTCCACTTT
>many|TRBV4-1|TRBJ2-2|TRBD2
CASSQASGVDGELFF
TGCGCCAGCAGCCAAGCAAGCGGGGTTGACGGGGAGCTGTTTTTT
>many|TRBV6-5|TRBJ2-6|.
CASSSTGSGANVLTF
TGTGCCAGCAGTTCAACAGGCTCTGGGGCCAACGTCCTGACTTTC
>few|TRBV9|TRBJ2-7|TRBD1
CASSVDGTGEFEQYF
TGTGCCAGCAGCGTCGACGGGACAGGGGAATTCGAGCAGTACTTC
>many|TRBV5-1|TRBJ1-4|.
CASSRGSATNEKLFF
TGCGCCAGCAGCAGAGGGAGTGCAACTAATGAAAAACTGTTTTTT
>few|TRBV12-3/TRBV12-4|TRBJ2-7|TRBD2
CASSRSGGPDEQYF
TGTGCCAGCAGCCGTAGCGGGGGGCCCGACGAGCAGTACTTC
>.|TRBV29-1|TRBJ2-7|TRBD2
CSVDPSGRSYEQYF
TGCAGCGTTGACCCTAGCGGGAGATCCTACGAGCAGTACTTC
>.|TRBV29-1|TRBJ1-2|TRBD1
CSVSRDRGTGYTF
TGCAGCGTCAGCCGGGACAGGGGAACTGGCTACACCTTC
>few|TRBV7-6|TRBJ2-5|.
CASSLVVRTETQYF
TGTGCCAGCAGCTTAGTGGTCCGCACAGAGACCCAGTACTTC
>.|TRBV20-1|TRBJ1-1|TRBD1
CSATLTRGKAEAFF
TGCAGTGCTACCCTCACCAGGGGGAAAGCTGAAGCTTTCTTT
>.|TRBV5-1|TRBJ2-3|.
CASSVAQPGDTQYF
TGCGCCAGCAGCGTGGCCCAGCCAGGGGATACGCAGTATTTT
>.|TRBV2|TRBJ2-1|TRBD2
CASERDSYNEQFF
TGTGCCAGCGAGCGGGACTCCTACAATGAGCAGTTCTTC
>.|TRBV2|TRBJ2-5|.
CASSAPGQETQYF
TGTGCCAGCAGTGCACCGGGCCAAGAGACCCAGTACTTC
>few|TRBV20-1|TRBJ2-1|.
CSAGLISDNEQFF
TGCAGTGCTGGACTAATTTCCGACAATGAGCAGTTCTTC
>.|TRBV9|TRBJ2-2|.
CASSPRNQNTGELFF
TGTGCCAGCAGCCCCCGGAATCAAAACACCGGGGAGCTGTTTTTT
>.|TRBV5-1|TRBJ2-6|.
CASNTGRLANVLTF
TGCGCCAGCAATACCGGGAGACTGGCCAACGTCCTGACTTTC
>few|TRBV28|TRBJ2-5|.
CASSFPSLETQYF
TGTGCCAGCAGTTTCCCTAGTTTGGAGACCCAGTACTTC
>few|TRBV5-1|TRBJ1-5|TRBD1
CASSLAGQGAGQPQHF
TGCGCCAGCAGCTTGGCGGGACAGGGGGCTGGTCAGCCCCAGCATTTT
>.|TRBV7-9|TRBJ1-5|.
CASSLAGVEQPQHF
TGTGCCAGCAGCTTAGCAGGGGTTGAGCAGCCCCAGCATTTT
>many|TRBV7-6|TRBJ1-6|.
CASSLRRGGNSPLHF
TGTGCCAGCAGCTTACGGCGGGGTGGGAATTCACCCCTCCACTTT
>few|TRBV11-2|TRBJ2-1|.
CASRLQQSSYNEQFF
TGTGCCAGCAGATTACAGCAGAGCTCCTACAATGAGCAGTTCTTC
>.|TRBV9|TRBJ1-4|.
CASSVEEREEKLFF
TGTGCCAGCAGCGTAGAAGAGAGGGAAGAAAAACTGTTTTTT
>few|TRBV25-1|TRBJ2-7|.
CASLGAYEQYF
TGTGCCAGCTTAGGGGCTTACGAGCAGTACTTC
>.|TRBV12-3/TRBV12-4|TRBJ1-5|.
CASSLVEGQPQHF
TGTGCCAGCAGTTTGGTTGAGGGTCAGCCCCAGCATTTT
>.|TRBV9|TRBJ2-7|TRBD1
CASSAPGQGYEQYF
TGTGCCAGCAGCGCCCCGGGACAGGGCTACGAGCAGTACTTC
>.|TRBV2|TRBJ2-4|.
CASTQEAAKNIQYF
TGTGCCAGCACCCAAGAGGCGGCCAAAAACATTCAGTACTTC
>.|TRBV7-8|TRBJ1-2|.
CASSPPRTPYGYTF
TGTGCCAGCAGCCCCCCCCGGACACCATATGGCTACACCTTC
>few|TRBV7-9|TRBJ2-3|.
CASSLGVRKRTDTQYF
TGTGCCAGCAGCTTAGGAGTAAGGAAACGCACAGATACGCAGTATTTT
>few|TRBV11-2|TRBJ2-7|TRBD1
CASSPGTETYEQYF
TGTGCCAGCAGCCCCGGGACAGAGACCTACGAGCAGTACTTC
>.|TRBV20-1|TRBJ2-3|.
CSAGRGRTDTQYF
TGCAGTGCTGGGAGGGGGCGCACAGATACGCAGTATTTT
>.|TRBV7-9|TRBJ2-7|.
CASSLEAGAGEQYF
TGTGCCAGCAGCTTAGAAGCCGGGGCCGGCGAGCAGTACTTC
>.|TRBV27|TRBJ2-2|TRBD1
CASTSDRANTGELFF
TGTGCCAGCACCTCGGACAGGGCGAACACCGGGGAGCTGTTTTTT
>few|TRBV7-2|TRBJ1-1|.
CASSLAVLDLLRRNTEAFF
TGTGCCAGCAGCTTAGCCGTTTTAGATCTACTAAGGAGGAACACTGAAGCTTTCTTT
>.|TRBV5-1|TRBJ2-4|.
CASSLAFTVAKNIQYF
TGCGCCAGCAGCTTGGCCTTTACGGTAGCCAAAAACATTCAGTACTTC
>few|TRBV4-3|TRBJ2-2|.
CASSQEIGGELFF
TGCGCCAGCAGCCAAGAAATCGGTGGGGAGCTGTTTTTT
>.|TRBV29-1|TRBJ2-7|TRBD1
CSVGVTGNGEQYF
TGCAGCGTGGGGGTGACAGGGAATGGCGAGCAGTACTTC
>few|TRBV7-9|TRBJ1-3|.
CASEPGNTIYF
TGTGCCAGCGAACCTGGAAACACCATATATTTT
>.|TRBV7-2|TRBJ2-1|TRBD1
CASSPTVTGGAYNEQFF
TGTGCCAGCAGCCCGACAGTGACAGGGGGGGCCTACAATGAGCAGTTCTTC
>.|TRBV20-1|TRBJ2-5|.
CSARTVTRDLGVQETQYF
TGCAGTGCTAGGACTGTCACACGCGACCTGGGGGTCCAAGAGACCCAGTACTTC
>few|TRBV5-5|TRBJ2-7|TRBD1
CASSPAGQAYEQYF
TGTGCCAGCAGCCCGGCTGGACAGGCCTACGAGCAGTACTTC